A selection of T cell receptor beta chains follows, all from one sample in a study of low-dose radiotherapy and immunotherapy resistance in tumors. TCRdb passed the reads through MiXCR, listing each CDR3 protein once. The sample lists around 68,000 distinct CDR3 sequences; around 27% were seen once. This specimen consisted of PBMCs, obtained before treatment. Every receptor here comes from a male donor with rectosigmoid adenocarcinoma. Both conserved end residues are part of each CDR3. A D gene is named only where the DNA matches it firmly. Clone size appears in some rows only: once, few, many, or a class for an expanded clone.

V gene: TRBV27
clone size: many
D gene: TRBD2
J gene: TRBJ2-3
CDR3 protein: CASSFWSGAGDTQYF
CDR3 DNA: TGTGCCAGCAGTTTCTGGAGCGGGGCGGGAGATACGCAGTATTTT

V gene: TRBV28
clone size: many
D gene: .
J gene: TRBJ1-1
CDR3 protein: CASSFPALAGAKGKNTEAFF
CDR3 DNA: TGTGCCAGCAGTTTTCCCGCCCTCGCGGGGGCGAAAGGAAAGAACACTGAAGCTTTCTTT

V gene: TRBV4-3
clone size: many
D gene: .
J gene: TRBJ2-1
CDR3 protein: CASSQATEVLGEQFF
CDR3 DNA: TGCGCCAGCAGCCAAGCGACGGAGGTGCTGGGAGAGCAGTTCTTC

V gene: TRBV6-4
clone size: .
D gene: .
J gene: TRBJ1-2
CDR3 protein: CASSVGTGAGSTF
CDR3 DNA: .

V gene: TRBV6-5
clone size: many
D gene: .
J gene: TRBJ2-1
CDR3 protein: CASSYGSDNEQFF
CDR3 DNA: TGTGCCAGCAGTTACGGTTCCGACAATGAGCAGTTCTTC

V gene: TRBV28
clone size: many
D gene: .
J gene: TRBJ1-3
CDR3 protein: CASSLGAVSGNTIYF
CDR3 DNA: TGTGCCAGCAGTTTAGGGGCAGTCTCTGGAAACACCATATATTTT

V gene: TRBV14
clone size: many
D gene: .
J gene: TRBJ2-5
CDR3 protein: CASSQEKIAGETQYF
CDR3 DNA: TGTGCCAGCAGCCAAGAAAAAATCGCCGGGGAGACCCAGTACTTC

V gene: TRBV5-1
clone size: few
D gene: TRBD1
J gene: TRBJ2-7
CDR3 protein: CASSGGQGAHEQYF
CDR3 DNA: TGCGCCAGCAGCGGCGGACAGGGGGCCCACGAGCAGTACTTC

V gene: TRBV2
clone size: many
D gene: TRBD1
J gene: TRBJ2-4
CDR3 protein: CASSRDSLKNIQYF
CDR3 DNA: TGTGCCAGCAGCAGGGACAGCCTAAAAAACATTCAGTACTTC

V gene: TRBV29-1
clone size: many
D gene: .
J gene: TRBJ2-6
CDR3 protein: CSVHNSGANVLTF
CDR3 DNA: TGCAGCGTTCATAACTCTGGGGCCAACGTCCTGACTTTC

V gene: TRBV7-2
clone size: many
D gene: .
J gene: TRBJ1-2
CDR3 protein: CASSFGINYGYTF
CDR3 DNA: TGTGCCAGCAGCTTTGGCATTAACTATGGCTACACCTTC

V gene: TRBV29-1
clone size: many
D gene: TRBD1
J gene: TRBJ2-3
CDR3 protein: CSFGQAQRTDTQYF
CDR3 DNA: TGCAGCTTTGGACAGGCCCAAAGAACAGATACGCAGTATTTT

V gene: TRBV12-3/TRBV12-4
clone size: many
D gene: .
J gene: TRBJ1-1
CDR3 protein: CASRPGMEVTEAFF
CDR3 DNA: TGTGCCAGCAGGCCAGGGATGGAGGTCACTGAAGCTTTCTTT

V gene: TRBV7-2
clone size: many
D gene: TRBD2
J gene: TRBJ2-1
CDR3 protein: CASSLRAGGPNEQFF
CDR3 DNA: TGTGCCAGCAGCTTACGAGCGGGGGGGCCCAATGAGCAGTTCTTC

V gene: TRBV5-1
clone size: many
D gene: TRBD2
J gene: TRBJ2-1
CDR3 protein: CASSLAVSGGYNEQFF
CDR3 DNA: TGCGCCAGCAGCTTGGCCGTCAGCGGGGGGTACAATGAGCAGTTCTTC

V gene: TRBV12-3/TRBV12-4
clone size: many
D gene: .
J gene: TRBJ1-5
CDR3 protein: CASTLQGGSNQPQHF
CDR3 DNA: TGTGCCAGCACACTACAGGGAGGGAGCAATCAGCCCCAGCATTTT

V gene: TRBV6-6
clone size: .
D gene: TRBD2
J gene: TRBJ2-5
CDR3 protein: CASSSGGETQYF
CDR3 DNA: TGTGCCAGCAGTTCGGGGGGAGAGACCCAGTACTTC

V gene: TRBV28
clone size: .
D gene: .
J gene: TRBJ1-5
CDR3 protein: CASSFKGTSNQTQHF
CDR3 DNA: TGTGCCAGCAGTTTTAAGGGGACAAGCAATCAGACCCAGCATTTT

V gene: TRBV27
clone size: many
D gene: .
J gene: TRBJ2-7
CDR3 protein: CASSLLEGSYEQYF
CDR3 DNA: TGTGCCAGCAGTTTATTGGAGGGCTCCTACGAGCAGTACTTC

V gene: TRBV28
clone size: many
D gene: .
J gene: TRBJ1-3
CDR3 protein: CASRSYGTSGNTIYF
CDR3 DNA: TGTGCCAGCAGATCCTACGGGACCTCTGGAAACACCATATATTTT

V gene: TRBV12-3/TRBV12-4
clone size: many
D gene: TRBD2
J gene: TRBJ2-2
CDR3 protein: CASSPAGGLVTGELFF
CDR3 DNA: TGTGCCAGCAGCCCAGCGGGGGGGCTTGTCACCGGGGAGCTGTTTTTT

V gene: TRBV18
clone size: many
D gene: TRBD1
J gene: TRBJ1-5
CDR3 protein: CASSPLGGGDQPQHF
CDR3 DNA: TGTGCCAGCTCACCATTAGGGGGCGGCGATCAGCCCCAGCATTTT

V gene: TRBV5-4
clone size: many
D gene: TRBD2
J gene: TRBJ2-3
CDR3 protein: CASSGGTSGSGTDTQYF
CDR3 DNA: TGTGCCAGCAGCGGCGGGACTAGCGGGAGTGGCACAGATACGCAGTATTTT

V gene: TRBV12-3/TRBV12-4
clone size: many
D gene: .
J gene: TRBJ2-5
CDR3 protein: CASNWFRGETQYF
CDR3 DNA: TGTGCCAGCAACTGGTTCAGGGGTGAGACCCAGTACTTC